This paragraph reports one T cell receptor beta chain. This sample was included in a study of cytomegalovirus exposure and HLA in healthy donors. Germline V gene sequence: CDR1 SGHVS, CDR2 FQNEAQ. The CDR3 is 13 residues long. With 6 bases clipped from V and 6 bases from J, the junction kept 6 bases outside the gene matches. Using immunoSEQ multiplex PCR, the repertoire was profiled, and TCRdb retains in-frame clones only, with some absent. This table holds 280,000 or so clones, roughly 88% found once. The source is a woman aged 18-29 years in good health and CMV-seronegative. V usage is TRBV7-8 and J usage is TRBJ2-7; 9 bases match TRBD2. The sample taken for sequencing was PBMCs. The CDR3 DNA reads as TGTGCCAGCAGGCGGGGGGGTGGGGGCGAGCAGTACTTC. As protein: CASRRGGGGEQYF.